This T cell receptor beta chain was retrieved from a study of TIL therapy for anti-PD-1-resistant metastatic lung cancer. Findings and limits, study-wide: Patients were highly selected, enriched for treatment-naive, never-smoker and oncogene-addicted cases.

On this clone itself: Its antigen is unknown.

CDR1 is WNHNN and CDR2 is SYGVQD in the germline V gene (reference sequence). V was pared by 4 bases and J by 6 bases, with 3 bases between. This CDR3 spans 11 amino acids. The time point was: pre-treatment sample, taken before nivolumab and TIL therapy. Most excised metastases sampled were pleural nodules or supraclavicular lymph nodes. The immunoSEQ assay was v3. Each library reached roughly 1.9 million read pairs, or about 4.5-6.5 million at deep level. Using immunoSEQ multiplex PCR, the repertoire was profiled, and TCRdb retains in-frame clones only, with some absent. The sample consists of under 100,000 clones, 65% of them appearing once.

The sequencing here drew on tumor tissue, taken at baseline. The clonotype comes from a person aged 25 to 85 with non-small cell lung cancer. The chain combines TRBV10-1 with TRBJ1-4, with unresolved D. Here the CDR3 DNA reads TGCGCCAGCAGTGTTGATGAAAAACTGTTTTTT. Encoded protein: CASSVDEKLFF.